This T cell receptor beta chain appears in the sequencing data of a study of T cell repertoires in cytomegalovirus infection. Study-level information: Both a matching HLA type and CMV infection were indicated by public TCR beta signatures.

TCRdb fed the reads into MiXCR, producing one record per CDR3 protein. The table has under 850,000 distinct CDR3 sequences, 35% seen once. This clonotype came up a few times. V dropped 2 bases and J dropped 5 bases, with 7 bases sitting between them. The CDR3 covers 13 residues. CDR1 is MNHNS, CDR2 SASEGT, per germline. The gene calls are TRBV6-1 and TRBJ2-1; D is unclear. The sequenced sample was PBMCs. The origin of this receptor is a human donor in good health (CMV status not recorded). Some clones in this sample may be carry-over from other donors' samples. CDR3 sequence (DNA): TGTGCCAGCAGTGAACGGCGGAACAATGAGCAGTTCTTC. Its protein is CASSERRNNEQFF.